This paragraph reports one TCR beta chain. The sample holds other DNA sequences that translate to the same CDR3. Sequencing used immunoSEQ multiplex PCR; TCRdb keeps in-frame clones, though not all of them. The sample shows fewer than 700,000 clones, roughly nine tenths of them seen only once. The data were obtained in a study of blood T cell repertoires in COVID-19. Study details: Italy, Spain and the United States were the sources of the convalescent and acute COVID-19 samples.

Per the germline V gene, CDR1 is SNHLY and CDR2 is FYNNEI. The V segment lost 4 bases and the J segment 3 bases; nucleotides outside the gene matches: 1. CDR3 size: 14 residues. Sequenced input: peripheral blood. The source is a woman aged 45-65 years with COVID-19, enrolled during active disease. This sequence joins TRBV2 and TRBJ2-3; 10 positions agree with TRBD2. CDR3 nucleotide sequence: TGTGCCAGCAGTGGGACTAGCGGAACAGATACGCAGTATTTT. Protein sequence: CASSGTSGTDTQYF.